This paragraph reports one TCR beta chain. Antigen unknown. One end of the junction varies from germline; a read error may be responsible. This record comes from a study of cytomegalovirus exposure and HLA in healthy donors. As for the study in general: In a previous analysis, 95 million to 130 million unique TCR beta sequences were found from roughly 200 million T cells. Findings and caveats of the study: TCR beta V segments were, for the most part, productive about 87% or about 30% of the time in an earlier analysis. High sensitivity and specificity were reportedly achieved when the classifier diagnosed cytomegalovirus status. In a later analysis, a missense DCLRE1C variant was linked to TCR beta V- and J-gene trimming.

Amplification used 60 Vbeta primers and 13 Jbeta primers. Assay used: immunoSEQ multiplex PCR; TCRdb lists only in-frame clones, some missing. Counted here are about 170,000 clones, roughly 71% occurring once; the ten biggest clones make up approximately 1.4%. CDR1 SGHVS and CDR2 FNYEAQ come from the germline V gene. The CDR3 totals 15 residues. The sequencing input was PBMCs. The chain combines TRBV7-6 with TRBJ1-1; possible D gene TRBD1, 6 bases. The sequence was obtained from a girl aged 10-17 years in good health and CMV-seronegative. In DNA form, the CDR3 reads TGTGCCAGCAGCCTAGGACAGAACCTGAAAACTGAAGCTTTCTTT. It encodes CASSLGQNLKTEAFF.